The clone carrying this TCR beta chain occurred a few times. PCR used 60 Vbeta primers and 13 Jbeta primers. Libraries were prepared by immunoSEQ multiplex PCR; TCRdb keeps only in-frame clonotypes and omits some of them. The table has fewer than 55,000 clones, 70% to 85% seen once; the top ten hold less than 25%. The data derive from a study of cytomegalovirus exposure and HLA in healthy donors. This CDR3 spans 15 amino acids. Germline lookup yields CDR1 SGHNT and CDR2 YYREEE (reference sequence). The receptor comes from a woman aged 50 to 65 in good health and CMV-seropositive. Sequenced material: PBMCs. This sequence joins TRBV5-4 and TRBJ2-5; D remains unclear. The J call is uncertain, as TRBJ2-7 better fits the DNA end. CDR3 nucleotide sequence: TGTGCCAGCAGCTTAGGTAGAGGCCTAGAATACGAGCAGTACTTC. This codes for CASSLGRGLEYEQYF.